This T cell receptor (beta chain) was profiled in a study of CD8 T cells in ankylosing spondylitis. Whole-study results and caveats: As reported, disease-linked clones showed significant enrichment in matched ankylosing spondylitis synovial fluid. Disease-linked clones had a CD8+ phenotype and relatively low frequency in peripheral blood.

This clonotype was counted a few times. What it binds is not known. In TCRdb, the 5' RACE reads were re-called with MiXCR into one record per CDR3 protein. This table holds 45,000 to 65,000 distinct CDR3 sequences, approximately 7.4% found once. The CDR3 length is 14 residues. Germline CDR1 SGHRS, CDR2 YFSETQ. The V end was cut by 5 bases, the J end by 6 bases, with 15 bases between. Specimen: blood, either unsorted or a sorted T cell fraction (not recorded which). V gene TRBV5-1 combines with J gene TRBJ2-1; D possibly corresponds to TRBD2 (5 bases). This TCR derives from a female donor with ankylosing spondylitis or in good health (not recorded which). CDR3 sequence (DNA): TGCGCCAGCAGATCCGGGGTGAGCGTCAATGAGCAGTTCTTC. Its protein is CASRSGVSVNEQFF.